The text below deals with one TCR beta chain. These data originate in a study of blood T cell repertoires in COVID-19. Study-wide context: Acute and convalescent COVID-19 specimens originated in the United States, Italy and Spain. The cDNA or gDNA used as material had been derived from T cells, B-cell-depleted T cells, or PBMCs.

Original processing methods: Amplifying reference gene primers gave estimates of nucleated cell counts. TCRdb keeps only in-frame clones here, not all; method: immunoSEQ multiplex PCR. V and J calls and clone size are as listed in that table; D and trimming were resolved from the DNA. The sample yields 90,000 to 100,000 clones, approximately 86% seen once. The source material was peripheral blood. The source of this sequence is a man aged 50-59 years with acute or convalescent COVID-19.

The CDR3 sequence is CASSPRYNEQFF. The CDR3 bases are TGTGCCAGCAGCCCCCGTTACAATGAGCAGTTCTTC. The chain is built from TRBV2 and TRBJ2-1; D gene ambiguous. This CDR3 is 12 amino acids long. CDR1 is SNHLY and CDR2 is FYNNEI in the germline V gene. Trimming pared 6 bases from V and 4 bases from J, leaving 7 bases between.